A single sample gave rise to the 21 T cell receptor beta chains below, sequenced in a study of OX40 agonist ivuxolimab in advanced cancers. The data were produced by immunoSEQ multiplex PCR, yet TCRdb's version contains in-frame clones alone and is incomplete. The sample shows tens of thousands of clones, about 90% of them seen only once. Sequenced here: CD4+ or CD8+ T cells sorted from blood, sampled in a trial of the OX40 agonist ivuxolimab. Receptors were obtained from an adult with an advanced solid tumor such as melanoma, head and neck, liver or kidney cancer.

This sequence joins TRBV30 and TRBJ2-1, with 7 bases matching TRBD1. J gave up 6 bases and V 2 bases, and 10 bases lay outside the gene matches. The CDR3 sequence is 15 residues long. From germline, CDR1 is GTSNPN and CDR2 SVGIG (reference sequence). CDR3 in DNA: TGTGCCTGGAGTAAACTTCCCGACAGGGTCAATGAGCAGTTCTTC. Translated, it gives CAWSKLPDRVNEQFF.

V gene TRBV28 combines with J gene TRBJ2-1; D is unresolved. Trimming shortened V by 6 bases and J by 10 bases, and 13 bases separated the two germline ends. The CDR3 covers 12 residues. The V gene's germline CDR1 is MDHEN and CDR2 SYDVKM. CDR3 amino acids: CASSSSFWEQFF. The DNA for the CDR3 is TGTGCCAGCAGCAGCTCCTTTTGGGAGCAGTTCTTC.

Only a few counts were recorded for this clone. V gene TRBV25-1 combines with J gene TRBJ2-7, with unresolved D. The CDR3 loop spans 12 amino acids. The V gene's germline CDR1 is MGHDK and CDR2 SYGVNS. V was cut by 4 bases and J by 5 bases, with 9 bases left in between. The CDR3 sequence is CASSVRVNEQYF. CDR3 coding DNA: TGTGCCAGCAGTGTCCGGGTCAACGAGCAGTACTTC.

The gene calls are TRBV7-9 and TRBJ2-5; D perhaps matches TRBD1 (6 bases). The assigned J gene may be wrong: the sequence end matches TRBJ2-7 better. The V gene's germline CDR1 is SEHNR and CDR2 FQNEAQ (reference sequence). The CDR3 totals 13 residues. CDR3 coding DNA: TGTGCCAGCAGCCCTACAGGGTTGGGCGAGCAGTACTTC. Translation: CASSPTGLGEQYF.

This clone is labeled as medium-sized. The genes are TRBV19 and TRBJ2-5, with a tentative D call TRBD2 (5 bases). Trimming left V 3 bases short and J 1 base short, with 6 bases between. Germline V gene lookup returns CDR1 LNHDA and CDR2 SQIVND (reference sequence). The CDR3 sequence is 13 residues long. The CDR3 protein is CASSMDFQETQYF. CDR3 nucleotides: TGTGCCAGTAGTATGGACTTCCAAGAGACCCAGTACTTC.

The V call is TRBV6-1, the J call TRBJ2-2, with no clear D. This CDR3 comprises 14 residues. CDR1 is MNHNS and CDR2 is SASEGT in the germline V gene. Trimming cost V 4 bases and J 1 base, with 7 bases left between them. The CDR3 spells CASSVARNTGELFF. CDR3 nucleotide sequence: TGTGCCAGCAGTGTCGCTAGGAACACCGGGGAGCTGTTTTTT.

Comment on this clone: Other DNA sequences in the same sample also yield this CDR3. The CDR3 DNA reads as TGTGCCAGCAGTTACGGGTCTAGGGCCAATGAGCAGTTCTTC. Protein sequence: CASSYGSRANEQFF. This rearrangement joins TRBV6-5 to TRBJ2-1; D gene ambiguous. The CDR3 totals 14 residues. The V end was cut by 2 bases, the J end by 6 bases, with 11 bases between. Germline V gives CDR1 MNHEY, CDR2 SVGAGI.

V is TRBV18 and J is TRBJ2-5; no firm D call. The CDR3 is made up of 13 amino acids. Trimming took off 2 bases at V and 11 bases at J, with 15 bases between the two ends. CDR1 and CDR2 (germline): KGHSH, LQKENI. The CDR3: CASSPTSGGEQYF. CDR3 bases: TGTGCCAGCTCACCAACCTCAGGCGGAGAGCAGTACTTC.

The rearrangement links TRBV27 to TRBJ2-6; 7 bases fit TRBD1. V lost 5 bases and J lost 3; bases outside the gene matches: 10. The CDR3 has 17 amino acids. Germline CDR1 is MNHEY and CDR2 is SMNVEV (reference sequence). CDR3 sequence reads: CASSHPYRGYGANVLTF. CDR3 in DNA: TGTGCCAGCAGTCACCCTTACAGGGGTTATGGGGCCAACGTCCTGACTTTC.

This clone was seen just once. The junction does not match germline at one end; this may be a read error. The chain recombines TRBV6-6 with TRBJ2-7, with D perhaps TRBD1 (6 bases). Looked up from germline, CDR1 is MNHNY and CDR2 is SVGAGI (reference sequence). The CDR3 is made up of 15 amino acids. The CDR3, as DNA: TGTGCCATCAGTGAGCGGCCAGGGGAGCCCTACGAGCAGTACTTC. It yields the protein CAISERPGEPYEQYF.

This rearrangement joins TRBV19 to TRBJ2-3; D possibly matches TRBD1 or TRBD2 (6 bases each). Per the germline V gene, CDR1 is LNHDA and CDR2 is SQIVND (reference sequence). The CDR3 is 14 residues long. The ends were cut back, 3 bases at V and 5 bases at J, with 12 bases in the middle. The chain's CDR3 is CASSISRGGDTQYF. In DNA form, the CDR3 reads TGTGCCAGTAGTATTTCCAGGGGAGGAGATACGCAGTATTTT.

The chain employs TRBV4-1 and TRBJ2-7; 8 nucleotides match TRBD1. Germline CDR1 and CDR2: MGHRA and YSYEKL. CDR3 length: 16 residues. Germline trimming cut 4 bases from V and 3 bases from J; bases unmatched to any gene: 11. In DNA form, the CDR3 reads TGCGCCAGCAGCCGAGAAAGGGACAGGACTATCTACGAGCAGTACTTC. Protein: CASSRERDRTIYEQYF.

As DNA, the CDR3 is TGTGCCAGTAGTATGGGGACAGTGAGCCAAGAGACCCAGTACTTC. Translating gives CASSMGTVSQETQYF. The rearrangement links TRBV19 to TRBJ2-5; 7 bases fit TRBD1. CDR1 is LNHDA and CDR2 is SQIVND in the germline V gene (reference sequence). The J segment lost 1 base and the V segment lost 3 bases, leaving 5 bases of the junction unmatched. The CDR3 loop spans 15 amino acids.

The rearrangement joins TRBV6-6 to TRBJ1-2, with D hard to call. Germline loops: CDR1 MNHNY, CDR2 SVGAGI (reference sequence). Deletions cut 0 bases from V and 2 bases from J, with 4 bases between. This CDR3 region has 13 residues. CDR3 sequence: CASSYSGNYGYTF. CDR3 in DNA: TGTGCCAGCAGTTACTCAGGAAACTATGGCTACACCTTC.

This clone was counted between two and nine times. The CDR3 here is CASARHEGTGSHEQFF. The CDR3 DNA sequence: TGTGCTAGTGCCCGACATGAGGGGACAGGGTCCCATGAGCAGTTCTTC. The gene calls are TRBV12-5 and TRBJ2-1; TRBD1 agrees at 9 bases. Germline V gene lookup returns CDR1 LGHNT and CDR2 FRNRAP. Losses at the gene ends were 7 bases for V and 8 bases for J; bases not matched to a gene: 15. This CDR3 has 16 residues.

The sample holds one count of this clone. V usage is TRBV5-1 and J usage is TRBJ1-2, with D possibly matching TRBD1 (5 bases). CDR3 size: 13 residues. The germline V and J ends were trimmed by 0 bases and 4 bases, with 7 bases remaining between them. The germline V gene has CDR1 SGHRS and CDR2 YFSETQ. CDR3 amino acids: CASSLDRPYGYTF. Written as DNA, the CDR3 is TGCGCCAGCAGCTTGGACAGGCCCTATGGCTACACCTTC.

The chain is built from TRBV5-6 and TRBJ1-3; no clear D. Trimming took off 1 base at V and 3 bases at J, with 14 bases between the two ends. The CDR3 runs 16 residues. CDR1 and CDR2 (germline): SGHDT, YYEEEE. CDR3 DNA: TGTGCCAGCAGCTTGTGGAACACCAGAGGTGGAAACACCATATATTTT. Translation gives CASSLWNTRGGNTIYF.

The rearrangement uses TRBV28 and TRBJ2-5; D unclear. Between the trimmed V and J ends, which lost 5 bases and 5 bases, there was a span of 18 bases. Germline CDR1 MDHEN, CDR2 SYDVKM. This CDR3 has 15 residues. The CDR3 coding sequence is TGTGCCAGCAGTCCTCCAGGTTTGCTAGGCGAGACCCAGTACTTC. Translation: CASSPPGLLGETQYF.

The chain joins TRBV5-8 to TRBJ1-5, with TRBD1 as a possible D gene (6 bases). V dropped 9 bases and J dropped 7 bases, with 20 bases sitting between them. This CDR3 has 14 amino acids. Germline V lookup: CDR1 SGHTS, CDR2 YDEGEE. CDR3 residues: CATRGRGSGQPQHF. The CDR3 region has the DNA TGTGCCACCCGGGGCAGGGGATCAGGACAGCCCCAGCATTTT.

CDR3 residues: CASRTGGSGNTIYF. CDR3 DNA: TGTGCCAGCAGAACAGGGGGCTCTGGAAACACCATATATTTT. The chain uses TRBV6-6 and TRBJ1-3; TRBD1 agrees at 8 bases. This CDR3 contains 14 residues. CDR1 and CDR2 from the germline V gene are MNHNY and SVGAGI (reference sequence). After removal of 6 bases from V and 0 bases from J, the junction contained 1 base not matched to a gene.

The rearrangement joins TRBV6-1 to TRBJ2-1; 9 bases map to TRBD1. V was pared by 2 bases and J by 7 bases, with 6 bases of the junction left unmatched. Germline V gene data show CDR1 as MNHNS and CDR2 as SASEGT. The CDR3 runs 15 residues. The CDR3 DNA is TGTGCCAGCAGTGAACCCGGGACAGGGAGAAATGAGCAGTTCTTC. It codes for CASSEPGTGRNEQFF.